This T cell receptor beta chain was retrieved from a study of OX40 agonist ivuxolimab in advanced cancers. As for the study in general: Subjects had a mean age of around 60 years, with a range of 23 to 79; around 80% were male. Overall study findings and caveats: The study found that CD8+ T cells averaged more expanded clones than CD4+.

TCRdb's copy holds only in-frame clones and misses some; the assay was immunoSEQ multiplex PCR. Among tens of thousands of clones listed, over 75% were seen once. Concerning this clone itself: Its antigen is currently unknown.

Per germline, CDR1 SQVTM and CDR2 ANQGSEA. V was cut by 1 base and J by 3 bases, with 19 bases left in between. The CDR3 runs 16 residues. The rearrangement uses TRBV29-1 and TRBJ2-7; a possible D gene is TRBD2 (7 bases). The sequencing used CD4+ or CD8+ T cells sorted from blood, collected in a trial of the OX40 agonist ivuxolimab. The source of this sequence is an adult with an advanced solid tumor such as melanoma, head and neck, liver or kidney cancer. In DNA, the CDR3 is TGCAGCGTTGAAGGGGGGGGCCATGGCTCTAACTACGAGCAGTACTTC. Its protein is CSVEGGGHGSNYEQYF.